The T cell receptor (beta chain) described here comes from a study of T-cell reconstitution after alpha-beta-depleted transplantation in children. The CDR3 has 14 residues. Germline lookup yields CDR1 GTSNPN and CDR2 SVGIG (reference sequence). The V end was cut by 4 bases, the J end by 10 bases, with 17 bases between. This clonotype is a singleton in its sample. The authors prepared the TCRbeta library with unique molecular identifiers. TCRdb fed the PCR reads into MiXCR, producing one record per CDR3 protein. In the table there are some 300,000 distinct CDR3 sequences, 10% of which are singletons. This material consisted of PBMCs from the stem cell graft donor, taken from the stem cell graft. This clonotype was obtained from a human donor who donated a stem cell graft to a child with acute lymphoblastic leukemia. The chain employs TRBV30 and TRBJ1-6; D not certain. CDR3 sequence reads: CAWTERVSRSPLHF. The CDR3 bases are TGTGCCTGGACTGAAAGAGTCTCCCGGTCACCCCTCCACTTT.